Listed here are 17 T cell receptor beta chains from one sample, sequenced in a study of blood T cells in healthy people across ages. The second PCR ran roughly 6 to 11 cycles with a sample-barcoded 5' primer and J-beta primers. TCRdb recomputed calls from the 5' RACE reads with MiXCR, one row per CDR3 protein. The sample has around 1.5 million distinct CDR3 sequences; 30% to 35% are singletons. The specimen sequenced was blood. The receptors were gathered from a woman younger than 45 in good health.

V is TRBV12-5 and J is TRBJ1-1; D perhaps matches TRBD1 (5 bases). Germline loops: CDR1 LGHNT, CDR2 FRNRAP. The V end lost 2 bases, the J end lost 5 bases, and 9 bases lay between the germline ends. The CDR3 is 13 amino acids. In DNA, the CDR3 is TGTGCTAGTGGTTTGACAGGATGGACTGAAGCTTTCTTT. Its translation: CASGLTGWTEAFF.

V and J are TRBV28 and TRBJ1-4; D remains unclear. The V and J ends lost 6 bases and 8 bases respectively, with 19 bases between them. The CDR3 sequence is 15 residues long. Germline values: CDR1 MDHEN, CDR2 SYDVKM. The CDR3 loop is CASSPEFARLEKLFF. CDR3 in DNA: TGTGCCAGCAGCCCAGAGTTCGCCCGGCTAGAAAAACTGTTTTTT.

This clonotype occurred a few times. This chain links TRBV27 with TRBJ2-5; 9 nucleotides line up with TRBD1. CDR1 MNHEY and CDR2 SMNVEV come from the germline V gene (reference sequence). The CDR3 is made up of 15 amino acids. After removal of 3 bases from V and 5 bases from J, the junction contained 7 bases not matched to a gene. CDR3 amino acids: CASSFNRGPGETQYF. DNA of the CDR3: TGTGCCAGCAGTTTTAACAGGGGGCCTGGGGAGACCCAGTACTTC.

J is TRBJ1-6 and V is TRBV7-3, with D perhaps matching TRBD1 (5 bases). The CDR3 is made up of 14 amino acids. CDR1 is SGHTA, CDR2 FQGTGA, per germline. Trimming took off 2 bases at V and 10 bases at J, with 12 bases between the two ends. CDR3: CASSLGREGSPLHF. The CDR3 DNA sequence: TGTGCCAGCAGCTTAGGTAGGGAGGGGTCACCCCTCCACTTT.

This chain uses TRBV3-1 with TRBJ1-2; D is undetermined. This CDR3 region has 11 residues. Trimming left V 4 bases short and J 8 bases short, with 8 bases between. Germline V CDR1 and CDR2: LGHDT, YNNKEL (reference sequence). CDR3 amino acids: CASSRSTGYTF. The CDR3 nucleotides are TGTGCCAGCAGCCGATCCACCGGCTACACCTTC.

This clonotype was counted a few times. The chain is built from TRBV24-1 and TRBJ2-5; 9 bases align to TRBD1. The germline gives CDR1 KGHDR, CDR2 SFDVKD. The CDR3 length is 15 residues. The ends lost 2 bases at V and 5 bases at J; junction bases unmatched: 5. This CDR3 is CATSDWTGDQETQYF. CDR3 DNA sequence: TGTGCCACCAGTGATTGGACAGGGGATCAGGAGACCCAGTACTTC.

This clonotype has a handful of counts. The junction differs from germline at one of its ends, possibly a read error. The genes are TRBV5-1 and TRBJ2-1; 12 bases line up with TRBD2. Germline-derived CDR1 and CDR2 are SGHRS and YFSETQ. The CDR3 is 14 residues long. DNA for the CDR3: TGCGCCGGCAGCGGGGGACTAGCGGGCAATGAGCAGTTCTTC. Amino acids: CAGSGGLAGNEQFF.

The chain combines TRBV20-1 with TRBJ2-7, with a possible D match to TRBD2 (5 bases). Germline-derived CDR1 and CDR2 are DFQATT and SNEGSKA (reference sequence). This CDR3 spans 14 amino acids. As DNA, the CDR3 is TGCAATGTTTGGACGGGGAGTCGACCCTACGAGCAGTACTTC. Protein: CNVWTGSRPYEQYF.

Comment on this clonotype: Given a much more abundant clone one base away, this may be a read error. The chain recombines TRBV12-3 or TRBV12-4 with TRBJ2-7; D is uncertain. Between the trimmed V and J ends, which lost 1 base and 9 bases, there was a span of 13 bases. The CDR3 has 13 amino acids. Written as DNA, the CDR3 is TGTGCCAGCAGTTTAGTCGCAAACGGCGCGCAGTACTTC. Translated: CASSLVANGAQYF.

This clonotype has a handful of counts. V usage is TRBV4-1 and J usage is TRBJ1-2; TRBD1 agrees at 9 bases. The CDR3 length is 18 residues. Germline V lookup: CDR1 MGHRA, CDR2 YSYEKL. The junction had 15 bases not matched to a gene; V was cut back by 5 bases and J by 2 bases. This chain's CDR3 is CASSTKQGAVIANYGYTF. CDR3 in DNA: TGCGCCAGCAGCACTAAACAGGGGGCCGTAATAGCGAACTATGGCTACACCTTC.

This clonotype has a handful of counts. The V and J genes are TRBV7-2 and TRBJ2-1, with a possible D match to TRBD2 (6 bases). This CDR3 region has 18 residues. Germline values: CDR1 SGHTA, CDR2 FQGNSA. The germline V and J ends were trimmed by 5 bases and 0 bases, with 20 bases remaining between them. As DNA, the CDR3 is TGTGCCAGCAGCCCGAGGTGGGGCCTAGCGAGCTCCTACAATGAGCAGTTCTTC. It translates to CASSPRWGLASSYNEQFF. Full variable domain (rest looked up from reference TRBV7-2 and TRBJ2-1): GAGVSQSPSNKVTEKGKDVELRCDPISGHTALYWYRQSLGQGLEFLIYFQGNSAPDKSGLPSDRFSAERTGGSVSTLTIQRTQQEDSAVYLCASSPRWGLASSYNEQFFGPGTRLTVL.

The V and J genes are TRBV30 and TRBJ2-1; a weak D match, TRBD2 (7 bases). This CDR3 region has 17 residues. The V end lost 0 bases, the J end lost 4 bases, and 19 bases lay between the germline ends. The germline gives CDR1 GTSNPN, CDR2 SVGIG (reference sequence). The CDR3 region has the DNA TGTGCCTGGAGTGTAAGGCGGGGGCAGGGCGTTTACAATGAGCAGTTCTTC. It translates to CAWSVRRGQGVYNEQFF.

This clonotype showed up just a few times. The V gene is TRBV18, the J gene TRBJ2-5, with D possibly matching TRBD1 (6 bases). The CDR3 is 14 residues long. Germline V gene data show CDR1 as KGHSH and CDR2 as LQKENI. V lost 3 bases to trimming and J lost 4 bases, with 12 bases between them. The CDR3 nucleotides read TGTGCCAGCTCACCCGCGACAGGACTAGAGACCCAGTACTTC. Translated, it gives CASSPATGLETQYF.

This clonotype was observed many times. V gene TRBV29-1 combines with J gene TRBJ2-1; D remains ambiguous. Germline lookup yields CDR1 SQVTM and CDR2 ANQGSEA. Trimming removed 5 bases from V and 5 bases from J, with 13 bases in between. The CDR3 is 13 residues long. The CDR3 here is CSVQASYDNEQFF. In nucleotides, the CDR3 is TGCAGCGTTCAGGCGTCATATGACAATGAGCAGTTCTTC.

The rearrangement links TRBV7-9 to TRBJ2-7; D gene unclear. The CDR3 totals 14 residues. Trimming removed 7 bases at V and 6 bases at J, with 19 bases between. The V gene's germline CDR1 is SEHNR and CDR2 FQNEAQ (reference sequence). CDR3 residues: CASKTGSSHGEQYF. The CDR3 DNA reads TGTGCCAGCAAAACCGGGTCCTCGCACGGCGAGCAGTACTTC.

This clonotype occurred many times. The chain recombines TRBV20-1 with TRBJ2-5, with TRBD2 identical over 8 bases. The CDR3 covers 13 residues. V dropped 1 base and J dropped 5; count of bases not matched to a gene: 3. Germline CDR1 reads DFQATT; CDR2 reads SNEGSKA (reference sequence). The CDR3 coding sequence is TGCAGTGCTAGAGGGACTAGCCGGGAGACCCAGTACTTC. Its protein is CSARGTSRETQYF.

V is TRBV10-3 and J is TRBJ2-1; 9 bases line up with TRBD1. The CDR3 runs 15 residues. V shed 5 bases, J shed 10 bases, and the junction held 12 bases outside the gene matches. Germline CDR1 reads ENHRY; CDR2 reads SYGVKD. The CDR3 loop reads CAISTGTGSSYEQFF. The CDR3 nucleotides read TGTGCCATCAGTACCGGGACAGGGAGTTCCTACGAGCAGTTCTTC.